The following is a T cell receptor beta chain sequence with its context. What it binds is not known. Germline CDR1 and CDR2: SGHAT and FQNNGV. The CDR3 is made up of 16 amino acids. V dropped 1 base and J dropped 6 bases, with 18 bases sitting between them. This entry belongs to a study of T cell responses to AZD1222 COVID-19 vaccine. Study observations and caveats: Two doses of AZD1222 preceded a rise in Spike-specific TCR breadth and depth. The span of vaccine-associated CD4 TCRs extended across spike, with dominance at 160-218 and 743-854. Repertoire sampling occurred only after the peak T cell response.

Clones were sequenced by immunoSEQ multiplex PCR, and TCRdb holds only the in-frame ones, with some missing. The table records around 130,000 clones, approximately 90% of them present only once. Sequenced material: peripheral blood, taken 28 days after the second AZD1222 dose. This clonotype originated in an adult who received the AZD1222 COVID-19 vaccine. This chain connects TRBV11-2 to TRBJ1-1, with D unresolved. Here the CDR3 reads CASSLGWGLIRPEAFF. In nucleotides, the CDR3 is TGTGCCAGCAGCTTAGGGTGGGGATTGATCCGGCCTGAAGCTTTCTTT.